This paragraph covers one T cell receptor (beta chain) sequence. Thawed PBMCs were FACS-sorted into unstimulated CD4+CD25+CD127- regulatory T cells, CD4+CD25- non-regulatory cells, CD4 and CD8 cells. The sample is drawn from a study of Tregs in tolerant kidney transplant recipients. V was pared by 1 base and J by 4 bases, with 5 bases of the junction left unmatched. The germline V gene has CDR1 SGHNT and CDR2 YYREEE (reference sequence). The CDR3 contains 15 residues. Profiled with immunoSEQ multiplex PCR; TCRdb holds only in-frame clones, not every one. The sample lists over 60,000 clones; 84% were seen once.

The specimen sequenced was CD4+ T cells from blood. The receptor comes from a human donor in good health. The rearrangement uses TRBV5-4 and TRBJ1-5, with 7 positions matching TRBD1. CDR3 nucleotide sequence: TGTGCCAGCAGCTTGACCCCAGGGGGGAATCAGCCCCAGCATTTT. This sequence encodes CASSLTPGGNQPQHF. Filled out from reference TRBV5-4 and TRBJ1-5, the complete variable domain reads ETGVTQSPTHLIKTRGQQVTLRCSSQSGHNTVSWYQQALGQGPQFIFQYYREEENGRGNFPPRFSGLQFPNYSSELNVNALELDDSALYLCASSLTPGGNQPQHFGDGTRLSIL.